The clone carrying this TCR beta chain was found a few times. The antigen remains undetermined. Expressed TCRB transcripts got sequenced, as all isolated RNA was reverse transcribed. Libraries were prepared by immunoSEQ multiplex PCR; TCRdb keeps only in-frame clonotypes and omits some of them. Found here are roughly 240,000 clones, approximately 25% of them singletons; the top ten hold about 0.012%. The germline gives CDR1 SNHLY, CDR2 FYNNEI. The V gene lost 2 bases and the J gene lost 9 bases, with 10 bases spanning the gap. The CDR3 runs to 12 residues. The data derive from a study of beta chain features in type 1 diabetes. Broader study findings: For cells with high TCR expression, cDNA sequencing could yield over-representation. Within each of all four CD4+ subsets, Type 1 diabetes patients had TCRB CDR3s that were moderately but significantly shorter.

A single heparinised blood sample, averaging roughly 0.11 L, was obtained per donor. Material for sequencing was naive CD4+ T cells from blood. The chain employs TRBV2 and TRBJ1-1; perhaps TRBD1 as D (6 bases). This sequence originates from a woman between 25 and 40 years old with type 1 diabetes. The CDR3, as DNA: TGTGCCAGCAGTGAACGGACAGTTCAAGCTTTCTTT. Protein: CASSERTVQAFF.